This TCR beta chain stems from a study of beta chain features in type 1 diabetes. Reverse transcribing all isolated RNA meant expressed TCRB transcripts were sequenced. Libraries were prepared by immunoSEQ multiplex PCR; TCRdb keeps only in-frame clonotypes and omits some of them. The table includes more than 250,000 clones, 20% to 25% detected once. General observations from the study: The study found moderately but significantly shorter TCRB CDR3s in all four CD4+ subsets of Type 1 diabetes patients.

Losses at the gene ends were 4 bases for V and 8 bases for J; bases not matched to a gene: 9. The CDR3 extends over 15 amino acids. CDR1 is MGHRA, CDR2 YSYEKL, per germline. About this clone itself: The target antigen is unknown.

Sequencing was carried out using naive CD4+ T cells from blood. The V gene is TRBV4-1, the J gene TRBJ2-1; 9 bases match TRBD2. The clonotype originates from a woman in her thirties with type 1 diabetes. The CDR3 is CASSPAAGGLYEQFF. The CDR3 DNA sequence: TGCGCCAGCAGCCCGGCGGCGGGAGGGTTGTATGAGCAGTTCTTC.